The 21 T cell receptor beta chains below all came from one sample that was sequenced in a study of T cells in Graves' hyperthyroidism and ophthalmopathy. Researchers took RNA transcripts and amplified the TCR beta CDR3 regions from them. HTBI primers were employed in a first-round RT-PCR of the TCR CDR3. Each CDR3 protein gets one entry after TCRdb re-called the multiplex PCR reads with MiXCR. Of fewer than 800,000 distinct CDR3 sequences in the sample, roughly 15% were seen once. The sample taken for sequencing was blood. The receptors were sampled from a man younger than 35 with Graves' hyperthyroidism.

The chain has TRBV7-9 and TRBJ2-1; TRBD2 aligns across 11 bases. The germline V gene has CDR1 SEHNR and CDR2 FQNEAQ (reference sequence). This CDR3 is 14 amino acids long. Unmatched junction bases numbered 6, after V lost 5 bases and J lost 9 bases. CDR3 region: CASSKVAGGVEQFF. CDR3 in DNA: TGTGCCAGCAGCAAAGTAGCGGGAGGGGTTGAGCAGTTCTTC. Using reference TRBV7-9 and TRBJ2-1 for the parts outside the CDR3, the full variable domain is DTGVSQNPRHKITKRGQNVTFRCDPISEHNRLYWYRQTLGQGPEFLTYFQNEAQLEKSRLLSDRFSAERPKGSFSTLEIQRTEQGDSAMYLCASSKVAGGVEQFFGPGTRLTVL.

The table lists this clonotype with many counts. The chain is built from TRBV28 and TRBJ2-5; possibly TRBD1 for D (5 bases). The CDR3 runs to 11 residues. The germline V gene encodes CDR1 MDHEN and CDR2 SYDVKM. Trimming took 5 bases from V and 7 from J, leaving 8 bases between them. The CDR3 loop reads CASSTDRTQYF. The CDR3, as DNA: TGTGCCAGCAGTACAGACAGGACCCAGTACTTC.

The chain links TRBV7-9 to TRBJ2-1; 11 bases fit TRBD2. This CDR3 has 15 amino acids. The germline V gene encodes CDR1 SEHNR and CDR2 FQNEAQ (reference sequence). The V gene end was trimmed by 6 bases and the J gene end by 3 bases; junction bases not matched to a gene: 4. CDR3 protein: CASSSSGRIYNEQFF. CDR3 nucleotides: TGTGCCAGCAGTTCTAGCGGGAGGATCTACAATGAGCAGTTCTTC.

This clonotype occurred a few times. This chain connects TRBV2 to TRBJ1-5, with 7 bases identical to TRBD1. The CDR3 totals 13 residues. The V segment lost 10 bases and the J segment 6 bases; nucleotides outside the gene matches: 9. Per germline, CDR1 SNHLY and CDR2 FYNNEI. The CDR3 nucleotides are TGTGCCACCTCCCCAGGGGGTCCTCAGCCCCAGCATTTT. This gives the protein CATSPGGPQPQHF.

The V call is TRBV2, the J call TRBJ2-6; 9 bases map to TRBD1. The V segment lost 8 bases and the J segment 1 base; nucleotides outside the gene matches: 9. This CDR3 region has 17 residues. Germline V gene data show CDR1 as SNHLY and CDR2 as FYNNEI. The CDR3 is CASQTGTGWSGANVLTF. The CDR3 DNA sequence: TGTGCCAGCCAAACCGGGACAGGGTGGTCTGGGGCCAACGTCCTGACTTTC.

Many counts were recorded for this clonotype. The J gene is TRBJ2-7, the V gene TRBV28, with D perhaps TRBD2 (6 bases). V was cut by 5 bases and J by 4 bases, with 15 bases left in between. This CDR3 region has 14 residues. The germline gives CDR1 MDHEN, CDR2 SYDVKM. CDR3 amino acids: CASSRTTPQYEQYF. CDR3 in DNA: TGTGCCAGCAGTCGGACTACACCCCAGTACGAGCAGTACTTC.

This clonotype was observed a handful of times. This chain uses TRBV7-9 with TRBJ2-3; 10 bases line up with TRBD1. After removal of 5 bases from V and 2 bases from J, the junction contained 7 bases not matched to a gene. The CDR3 covers 16 residues. CDR1 is SEHNR and CDR2 is FQNEAQ in the germline V gene (reference sequence). The CDR3 DNA reads as TGTGCCAGCAGCGGGCCGGGACAGGGGATCACAGATACGCAGTATTTT. Translated: CASSGPGQGITDTQYF.

This chain joins TRBV5-1 and TRBJ2-2; 8 nucleotides align to TRBD2. Per germline, CDR1 SGHRS and CDR2 YFSETQ. With V trimmed by 1 base and J by 1 base, 6 bases remained unmatched. The CDR3 extends over 17 amino acids. The CDR3 here is CASSLSAGRGNTGELFF. DNA for the CDR3: TGCGCCAGCAGCTTGAGCGCCGGGAGGGGGAACACCGGGGAGCTGTTTTTT.

This clonotype showed up just a few times. This chain uses TRBV27 with TRBJ2-7; D assignment may be TRBD1 or TRBD2 (5 bases each). The CDR3 sequence is 13 residues long. The germline gives CDR1 MNHEY, CDR2 SMNVEV (reference sequence). Trimming cost V 10 bases and J 2 bases, with 15 bases left between them. DNA for the CDR3: TGTGCCACTGCACCAGGGAGTACCTACGAGCAGTACTTC. Encoded protein: CATAPGSTYEQYF.

This clonotype was observed many times. The chain couples TRBV20-1 to TRBJ2-3; D gene ambiguous. The V end lost 6 bases, the J end lost 1 base, and 5 bases lay between the germline ends. Germline V gives CDR1 DFQATT, CDR2 SNEGSKA (reference sequence). The CDR3 contains 11 residues. CDR3 sequence (DNA): TGCAGTGCCCTGGGCACAGATACGCAGTATTTT. This codes for CSALGTDTQYF.

The table lists this clonotype with many counts. The chain uses TRBV27 and TRBJ2-1, with D possibly TRBD2 on 5 matching bases. Looked up from germline, CDR1 is MNHEY and CDR2 is SMNVEV (reference sequence). V shed 6 bases and J shed 0 bases, with 12 bases lying between them. CDR3 size: 15 residues. The CDR3 loop is CASRAEGISYNEQFF. In nucleotides, the CDR3 is TGTGCCAGCAGAGCCGAGGGTATCTCCTACAATGAGCAGTTCTTC.

There are a few counts of this clonotype. This sequence joins TRBV20-1 and TRBJ2-3; 11 bases match TRBD2. Germline loops: CDR1 DFQATT, CDR2 SNEGSKA (reference sequence). V lost 4 bases to trimming and J lost 7 bases; unmatched junction nucleotides: 13. This CDR3 has 16 residues. DNA of the CDR3: TGCAGTGCTATGAATCTACTAGCGGGAGTTAGTTATACGCAGTATTTT. It encodes CSAMNLLAGVSYTQYF.

The V gene is TRBV4-2, the J gene TRBJ2-5, with D possibly TRBD2 on 6 matching bases. CDR3 length equals 15 residues. Germline loops: CDR1 LGHNA, CDR2 YNFKEQ. V was trimmed by 1 base and J by 4 bases, leaving 13 bases between them. For the CDR3, the DNA is TGTGCCAGCAGCCAAGGGAGGGGCAGCAGAGAGACCCAGTACTTC. This codes for CASSQGRGSRETQYF.

The rearrangement links TRBV19 to TRBJ2-1, with a weak D call TRBD2 (6 bases). The V and J ends lost 3 bases and 9 bases respectively, with 9 bases between them. Per the germline V gene, CDR1 is LNHDA and CDR2 is SQIVND (reference sequence). The CDR3 runs to 12 residues. This chain's CDR3 is CASSIWRGEQFF. Here the CDR3 DNA reads TGTGCCAGTAGTATCTGGCGGGGTGAGCAGTTCTTC.

The chain couples TRBV20-1 to TRBJ2-3, with 14 nucleotides matching TRBD2. V lost 6 bases, J lost 5 bases, and 4 bases stayed unmatched. CDR3 length: 14 residues. Germline CDR1 and CDR2: DFQATT and SNEGSKA (reference sequence). The CDR3 DNA sequence: TGCAGTGCCGGGACTAGCGGGAGTGTAGATACGCAGTATTTT. Protein: CSAGTSGSVDTQYF.

The table lists this clonotype with many counts. V and J are TRBV5-1 and TRBJ2-7, with D tentatively TRBD2 (5 bases). The V and J ends lost 0 bases and 4 bases respectively, with 11 bases between them. The CDR3 loop spans 14 amino acids. The germline gives CDR1 SGHRS, CDR2 YFSETQ. CDR3 nucleotide sequence: TGCGCCAGCAGCTTGGTTGGGAGAGAGTACGAGCAGTACTTC. Its translation: CASSLVGREYEQYF.

In its sample, this clonotype was seen many times. V and J are TRBV12-3 or TRBV12-4 and TRBJ2-1; TRBD2 matches at 9 bases. Trimming removed 6 bases from V and 8 bases from J; junction bases left unmatched: 11. This CDR3 has 15 amino acids. CDR3 bases: TGTGCCAGCAGACCCCAGGGGACTAGCAGGGATGAGCAGTTCTTC. Its protein is CASRPQGTSRDEQFF.

The chain uses TRBV28 and TRBJ2-7, with D possibly TRBD2 on 6 matching bases. Trimming pared 5 bases from V and 2 bases from J, leaving 19 bases between. The CDR3 extends over 16 amino acids. The germline gives CDR1 MDHEN, CDR2 SYDVKM. Here the CDR3 reads CASSASSDKSPYEQYF. The CDR3 DNA is TGTGCCAGCAGTGCTTCTAGCGACAAAAGCCCCTACGAGCAGTACTTC.

The table lists this clonotype with many counts. The chain uses TRBV18 and TRBJ2-7; TRBD2 agrees at 13 bases. Germline V gives CDR1 KGHSH, CDR2 LQKENI. V gave up 6 bases and J gave up 6 bases; unmatched junction bases: 8. The CDR3 length is 15 residues. CDR3 in DNA: TGTGCCAGCTCGGACGGGACTAGCGGGATTACCGAGCAGTACTTC. This encodes CASSDGTSGITEQYF.

There are a few counts of this clonotype. The chain has TRBV7-9 and TRBJ2-6; possibly TRBD1 or TRBD2 for D (5 bases each). The CDR3 length is 16 residues. Looked up from germline, CDR1 is SEHNR and CDR2 is FQNEAQ (reference sequence). V dropped 4 bases and J dropped 4 bases, with 14 bases sitting between them. CDR3 protein: CASSSPTGPGANVLTF. The CDR3 bases are TGTGCCAGCAGCTCCCCTACGGGGCCCGGGGCCAACGTCCTGACTTTC.

The rearrangement joins TRBV29-1 to TRBJ1-1, with D uncertain. The V end was cut by 6 bases, the J end by 1 base, with 15 bases between. Germline V gene lookup returns CDR1 SQVTM and CDR2 ANQGSEA. CDR3 length: 14 amino acids. The CDR3 coding sequence is TGCAGCGTCCTCCGCCGGTCAGGGAACACTGAAGCTTTCTTT. As protein: CSVLRRSGNTEAFF.